This TCR beta chain was sequenced for a study of metastatic and nonmetastatic thyroid tumors. Germline V gene sequence: CDR1 MNHEY, CDR2 SVGAGI. Trimming pared 5 bases from V and 3 bases from J, leaving 14 bases between. CDR3 length equals 15 residues. Through MiXCR, TCRdb re-clonotyped the PCR reads. The sample lists about 48,000 clones, around 20% seen once, with 3.5% to 4% in the top ten. This clone was seen repeatedly, ten times or more. A much larger clonotype is one base distant, so this may be a read error. Patients underwent thyroid surgery, and none had received any treatment before it. The gene calls are TRBV6-5 and TRBJ2-1, with a weak D call TRBD2 (6 bases). The TCR originated in a male donor with papillary thyroid cancer or a benign thyroid nodule (not recorded which). Some clones in this sample may be carry-over from other donors' samples. Sequencing input: blood. The CDR3, as DNA: TGTGCCAGCAGTCCCCGACGGACTAACTACAATGAGCAGTTCTTC. Amino acid sequence: CASSPRRTNYNEQFF.